This TCR beta chain originates from a study of blood T cell repertoires in COVID-19. Turning to the study itself: Donors in the United States, Italy and Spain gave samples during acute or convalescent COVID-19. In each case, the material was cDNA or gDNA derived from T cells, B-cell-depleted T cells, or PBMCs.

The Seattle patients joined while their infection was active and were tracked longitudinally afterward. Trimming took off 11 bases at V and 4 bases at J, with 25 bases between the two ends. Germline V gene sequence: CDR1 MNHEY, CDR2 SMNVEV (reference sequence). This CDR3 is built from 16 residues. As handled by the study authors: Reference gene primers were amplified, and this amplification served to estimate nucleated cell counts. Generated by immunoSEQ multiplex PCR, the TCRdb table keeps only in-frame clones and is missing some. That table is the source of V, J and clone size, and D and trimming were worked out from the DNA. The table lists hundreds of thousands of clones, roughly 89% of them singletons.

Sequenced material: peripheral blood. The rearrangement joins TRBV27 to TRBJ2-3; weak D call: TRBD1 (5 bases). This receptor was identified in a man in his late teens or twenties with COVID-19, enrolled during active disease. The CDR3 is CASLSGFDSSPDTQYF. As DNA, the CDR3 is TGTGCCTCCTTGTCAGGTTTCGACAGCAGTCCAGATACGCAGTATTTT.